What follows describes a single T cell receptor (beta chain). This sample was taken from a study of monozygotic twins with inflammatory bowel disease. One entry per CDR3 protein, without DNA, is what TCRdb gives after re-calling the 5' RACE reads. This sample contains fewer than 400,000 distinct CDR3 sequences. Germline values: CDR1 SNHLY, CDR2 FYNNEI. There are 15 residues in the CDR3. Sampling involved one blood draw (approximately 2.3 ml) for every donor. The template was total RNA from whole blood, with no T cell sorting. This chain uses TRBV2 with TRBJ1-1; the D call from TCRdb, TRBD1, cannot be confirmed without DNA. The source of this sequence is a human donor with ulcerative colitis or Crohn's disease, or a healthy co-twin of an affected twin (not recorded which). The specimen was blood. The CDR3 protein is CASSELRGTGGLAFF.